Shown below are 21 T cell receptor beta chains from a single sample sequenced in a study of blood T cell repertoires in COVID-19. Sequencing used immunoSEQ multiplex PCR; TCRdb keeps in-frame clones, though not all of them. Among about 180,000 clones listed, 85% were seen once. What was sequenced was PBMCs or T cells enriched from blood (not recorded which). The receptors were sampled from a man aged 35 to 55 who had recovered from COVID-19.

This chain connects TRBV12-3 or TRBV12-4 to TRBJ2-2; D not resolved. V lost 5 bases to trimming and J lost 3 bases, with 7 bases between them. The CDR3 runs to 13 residues. CDR3 region: CASSQIDTGELFF. In DNA form, the CDR3 reads TGTGCCAGCAGTCAGATCGACACCGGGGAGCTGTTTTTT.

J is TRBJ1-1 and V is TRBV19; D not certain. Germline values: CDR1 LNHDA, CDR2 SQIVND (reference sequence). Deletions cut 3 bases from V and 0 bases from J, with 8 bases between. CDR3 length equals 14 residues. Here the CDR3 DNA reads TGTGCCAGTAGTATTTGGGAGCTGAACACTGAAGCTTTCTTT. This gives the protein CASSIWELNTEAFF.

The rearrangement joins TRBV25-1 to TRBJ1-2; TRBD1 is a possible D gene (6 bases). Germline CDR1 and CDR2: MGHDK and SYGVNS. Between the trimmed V and J ends, which lost 1 base and 7 bases, there was a span of 13 bases. The CDR3 totals 14 residues. The DNA of the CDR3 is TGTGCCAGCAGTGAATTAGGGAGGGGGGGTGGCTACACCTTC. Translation: CASSELGRGGGYTF.

The rearrangement joins TRBV24-1 to TRBJ2-3, with 7 positions matching TRBD2. The germline gives CDR1 KGHDR, CDR2 SFDVKD. The J segment lost 1 base and the V segment lost 5 bases, leaving 5 bases of the junction unmatched. This CDR3 region has 15 residues. The CDR3 DNA follows: TGTGCCACCAGTGGAGGGCTAGCGGGCACAGATACGCAGTATTTT. It yields the protein CATSGGLAGTDTQYF.

The rearrangement joins TRBV29-1 to TRBJ1-2; D remains unclear. CDR1 SQVTM and CDR2 ANQGSEA come from the germline V gene. The V end was cut by 1 base, the J end by 6 bases, with 6 bases between. This CDR3 has 11 residues. The CDR3 DNA reads TGCAGCGTTGAAGCGGTCGATGGCTACACCTTC. It yields the protein CSVEAVDGYTF.

The table lists this clone with a few counts. This rearrangement joins TRBV7-2 to TRBJ1-5, with 9 bases that match TRBD1. Germline lookup yields CDR1 SGHTA and CDR2 FQGNSA. The junction had 7 bases not matched to a gene; V was cut back by 0 bases and J by 4 bases. The CDR3 runs 17 residues. In DNA form, the CDR3 reads TGTGCCAGCAGCTTAGCGTCGGGACAGGGTCTAAATCAGCCCCAGCATTTT. Residues: CASSLASGQGLNQPQHF.

The CDR3 nucleotides are TGTGCCAGCAGCTTAGTAACGGGGGGTCAGCCCCAGCATTTT. Encoded protein: CASSLVTGGQPQHF. The chain uses TRBV7-8 and TRBJ1-5, with D perhaps matching TRBD1 (5 bases). The CDR3 has 14 residues. V was shortened by 1 base and J by 6 bases, with 10 bases between the two germline ends. The germline V gene encodes CDR1 SGHVS and CDR2 FQNEAQ.

The chain uses TRBV10-3 and TRBJ1-2; TRBD1 matches at 7 bases. The CDR3 totals 14 residues. Germline V gives CDR1 ENHRY, CDR2 SYGVKD. With 7 bases clipped from V and 4 bases from J, the junction kept 9 bases outside the gene matches. The CDR3: CAITSEQGPYGYTF. The CDR3 DNA follows: TGTGCCATCACCTCTGAACAGGGGCCCTATGGCTACACCTTC.

This clone appeared once. The CDR3 here is CATRAVSGNTIYF. The CDR3 nucleotides are TGTGCCACCAGGGCAGTCTCTGGAAACACCATATATTTT. The rearrangement uses TRBV15 and TRBJ1-3; D is unresolved. The CDR3 runs to 13 residues. CDR1 is LNHNV and CDR2 is YYDKDF in the germline V gene (reference sequence). V lost 6 bases and J lost 0, with 6 bases in between.

The chain combines TRBV19 with TRBJ2-7, with 11 positions matching TRBD1. The CDR3 contains 14 residues. Germline V gene data show CDR1 as LNHDA and CDR2 as SQIVND (reference sequence). Losses at the gene ends were 5 bases for V and 5 bases for J; bases not matched to a gene: 5. As DNA, the CDR3 is TGTGCCAGTAGTCGGGACAGGGGGTTCAACGAGCAGTACTTC. This gives the protein CASSRDRGFNEQYF. Complete variable domain (other parts from reference TRBV19 and TRBJ2-7): DGGITQSPKYLFRKEGQNVTLSCEQNLNHDAMYWYRQDPGQGLRLIYYSQIVNDFQKGDIAEGYSVSREKKESFPLTVTSAQKNPTAFYLCASSRDRGFNEQYFGPGTRLTVT.

V and J are TRBV5-8 and TRBJ1-1; no firm D call. CDR3 length equals 12 residues. Per germline, CDR1 SGHTS and CDR2 YDEGEE. Trimming shortened V by 4 bases and J by 8 bases, and 12 bases separated the two germline ends. In DNA, the CDR3 is TGTGCCAGCAGCCCCAGAGCGGGAGAAGCTTTCTTT. It is translated as CASSPRAGEAFF.

J is TRBJ2-2 and V is TRBV10-1; 14 bases line up with TRBD2. Losses at the gene ends were 7 bases for V and 1 base for J; bases not matched to a gene: 14. Germline V gene lookup returns CDR1 WNHNN and CDR2 SYGVQD (reference sequence). This CDR3 has 20 residues. CDR3 residues: CASNIPGTSGGYENTGELFF. In DNA form, the CDR3 reads TGCGCCAGCAATATCCCCGGGACTAGCGGGGGCTATGAGAACACCGGGGAGCTGTTTTTT.

The chain joins TRBV5-1 to TRBJ1-2, with 7 bases fitting TRBD1. This CDR3 comprises 15 residues. Germline V gene sequence: CDR1 SGHRS, CDR2 YFSETQ. The V segment lost 3 bases and the J segment 4 bases; nucleotides outside the gene matches: 9. DNA for the CDR3: TGCGCCAGCAGCTCGGACAGGTTCGCTTTCTATGGCTACACCTTC. Its translation is CASSSDRFAFYGYTF.

The chain links TRBV7-9 to TRBJ2-1; 13 bases align to TRBD2. The CDR3 extends over 15 amino acids. Germline V gene data show CDR1 as SEHNR and CDR2 as FQNEAQ (reference sequence). J gave up 7 bases and V 8 bases, and 8 bases lay outside the gene matches. In DNA form, the CDR3 reads TGTGCCAGCGGCCGGACTAGCGGGAGATCGAATGAGCAGTTCTTC. It codes for CASGRTSGRSNEQFF. Variable domain in full (rest from reference TRBV7-9 and TRBJ2-1): DTGVSQNPRHKITKRGQNVTFRCDPISEHNRLYWYRQTLGQGPEFLTYFQNEAQLEKSRLLSDRFSAERPKGSFSTLEIQRTEQGDSAMYLCASGRTSGRSNEQFFGPGTRLTVL.

The V gene is TRBV3-1 (or the pseudogene TRBV3-2), the J gene TRBJ2-7, with 9 bases fitting TRBD1. There are 17 residues in the CDR3. With V trimmed by 4 bases and J by 5 bases, 15 bases remained unmatched. CDR1 is LGHDT, CDR2 YNNKEL, per germline (reference sequence). For the CDR3, the DNA is TGTGCCAGCAGCCGGTCTGCCGGGACAGGGTTCGGCGACGAGCAGTACTTC. Protein sequence: CASSRSAGTGFGDEQYF.

This chain links TRBV28 with TRBJ2-3, with a tentative D call TRBD1 (6 bases). Trimming removed 1 base at V and 1 base at J, with 21 bases between. Germline V gene sequence: CDR1 MDHEN, CDR2 SYDVKM. The CDR3 length is 19 residues. This chain's CDR3 is CASSLFGQWGHGGTDTQYF. As DNA, the CDR3 is TGTGCCAGCAGTTTATTCGGCCAGTGGGGGCATGGTGGCACAGATACGCAGTATTTT.

The chain combines TRBV2 with TRBJ2-2; 13 positions match TRBD2. The ends lost 4 bases at V and 5 bases at J; junction bases unmatched: 4. Germline CDR1 reads SNHLY; CDR2 reads FYNNEI. The length of the CDR3 is 16 residues. The CDR3 region is CASSGLAGGQTGELFF. CDR3 DNA: TGTGCCAGCAGTGGACTAGCGGGAGGCCAAACCGGGGAGCTGTTTTTT.

V and J are TRBV10-3 and TRBJ1-4; 9 bases fit TRBD1. With V trimmed by 0 bases and J by 7 bases, 3 bases remained unmatched. Germline assignment: CDR1 ENHRY and CDR2 SYGVKD. The length of the CDR3 is 15 residues. The CDR3 protein is CAISESQGAGEKLFF. CDR3 DNA: TGTGCCATCAGTGAGTCACAGGGGGCAGGTGAAAAACTGTTTTTT.

The rearrangement links TRBV11-2 to TRBJ1-1; TRBD1 matches at 8 bases. There are 15 residues in the CDR3. Losses at the gene ends were 4 bases for V and 5 bases for J; bases not matched to a gene: 9. The germline gives CDR1 SGHAT, CDR2 FQNNGV. CDR3 sequence: CASSSRTGNRTEAFF. Written as DNA, the CDR3 is TGTGCCAGCAGCTCCAGGACAGGGAATCGGACTGAAGCTTTCTTT.

The chain carries TRBV5-8 and TRBJ1-1; D remains ambiguous. Germline V gives CDR1 SGHTS, CDR2 YDEGEE. This CDR3 contains 14 residues. V gave up 3 bases and J gave up 1 base, with 10 bases separating them. CDR3 nucleotides: TGTGCCAGCAGCTCCTTCCACAAGAACACTGAAGCTTTCTTT. Its translation is CASSSFHKNTEAFF.

The V gene is TRBV13, the J gene TRBJ2-7; weak D call: TRBD1 (6 bases). This CDR3 region has 14 residues. Germline-derived CDR1 and CDR2 are PRHDT and FYEKMQ (reference sequence). Trimming removed 2 bases from V and 5 bases from J, with 13 bases in between. The CDR3 DNA reads as TGTGCCAGCAGCTTACTCACAGGGTCCCACGAGCAGTACTTC. Translation gives CASSLLTGSHEQYF. The entire variable domain, with the rest obtained from reference TRBV13 and TRBJ2-7, is as follows: AAGVIQSPRHLIKEKRETATLKCYPIPRHDTVYWYQQGPGQDPQFLISFYEKMQSDKGSIPDRFSAQQFSDYHSELNMSSLELGDSALYFCASSLLTGSHEQYFGPGTRLTVT.